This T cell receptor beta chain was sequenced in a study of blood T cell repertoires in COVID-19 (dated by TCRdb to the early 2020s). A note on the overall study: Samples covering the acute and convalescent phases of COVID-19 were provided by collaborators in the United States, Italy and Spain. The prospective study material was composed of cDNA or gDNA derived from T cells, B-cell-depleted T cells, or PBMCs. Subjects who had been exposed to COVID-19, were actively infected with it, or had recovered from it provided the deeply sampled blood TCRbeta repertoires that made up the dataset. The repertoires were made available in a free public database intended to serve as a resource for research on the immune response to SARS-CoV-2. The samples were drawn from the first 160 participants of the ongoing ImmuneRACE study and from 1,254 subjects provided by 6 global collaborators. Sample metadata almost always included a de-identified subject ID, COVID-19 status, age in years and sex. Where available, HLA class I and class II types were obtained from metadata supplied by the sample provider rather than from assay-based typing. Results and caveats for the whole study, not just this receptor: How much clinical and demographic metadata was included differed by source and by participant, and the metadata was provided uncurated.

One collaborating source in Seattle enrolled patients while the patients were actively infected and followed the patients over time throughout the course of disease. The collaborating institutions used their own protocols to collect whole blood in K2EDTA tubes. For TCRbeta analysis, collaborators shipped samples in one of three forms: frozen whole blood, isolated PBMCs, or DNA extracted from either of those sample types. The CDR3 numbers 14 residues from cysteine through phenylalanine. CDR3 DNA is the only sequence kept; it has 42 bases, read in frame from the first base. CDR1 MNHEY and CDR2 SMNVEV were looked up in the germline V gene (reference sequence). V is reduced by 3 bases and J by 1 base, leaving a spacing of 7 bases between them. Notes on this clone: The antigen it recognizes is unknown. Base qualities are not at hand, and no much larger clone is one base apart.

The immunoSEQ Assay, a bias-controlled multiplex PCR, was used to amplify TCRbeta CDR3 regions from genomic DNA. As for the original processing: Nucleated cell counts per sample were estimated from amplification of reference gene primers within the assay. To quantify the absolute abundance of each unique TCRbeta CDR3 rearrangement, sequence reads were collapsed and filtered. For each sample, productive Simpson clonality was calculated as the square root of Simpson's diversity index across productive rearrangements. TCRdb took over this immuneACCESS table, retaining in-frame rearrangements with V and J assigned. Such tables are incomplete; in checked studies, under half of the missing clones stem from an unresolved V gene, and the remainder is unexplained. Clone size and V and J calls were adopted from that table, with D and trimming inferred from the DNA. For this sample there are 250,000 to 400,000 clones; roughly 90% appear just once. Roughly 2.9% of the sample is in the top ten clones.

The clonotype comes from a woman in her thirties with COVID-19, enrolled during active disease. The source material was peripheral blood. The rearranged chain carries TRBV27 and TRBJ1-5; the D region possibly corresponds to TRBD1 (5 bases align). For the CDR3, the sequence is CASSFQGSNQPQHF. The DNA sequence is TGTGCCAGCAGTTTTCAGGGCAGCAATCAGCCCCAGCATTTT.